This TCR beta chain was recorded in a study of blood T cell repertoires in COVID-19. Background on the study: There were acute and convalescent COVID-19 samples, and they came from the United States, Italy and Spain.

Sequencing was performed with immunoSEQ multiplex PCR; in TCRdb, only in-frame clones are kept and a portion is missing. The data show more than 250,000 clones, around 90% seen once. The study recruited people aged 18 to 89 years across more than 20 US areas. Participant-reported clinical history was the basis for cohort assignment. This clone was observed a single time. This CDR3 has 11 residues. Germline assignment: CDR1 SGDLS and CDR2 YYNGEE. V was pared by 3 bases and J by 10 bases, with 8 bases between. The V gene is TRBV9, the J gene TRBJ2-1, with D perhaps matching TRBD2 (5 bases). Sequencing used PBMCs or T cells enriched from blood (not recorded which). This receptor was taken from a woman aged 40 to 49 who had recovered from COVID-19. The CDR3 region has the DNA TGTGCCAGCAGCGGCGGCGGGGAGCAGTTCTTC. Translation gives CASSGGGEQFF.